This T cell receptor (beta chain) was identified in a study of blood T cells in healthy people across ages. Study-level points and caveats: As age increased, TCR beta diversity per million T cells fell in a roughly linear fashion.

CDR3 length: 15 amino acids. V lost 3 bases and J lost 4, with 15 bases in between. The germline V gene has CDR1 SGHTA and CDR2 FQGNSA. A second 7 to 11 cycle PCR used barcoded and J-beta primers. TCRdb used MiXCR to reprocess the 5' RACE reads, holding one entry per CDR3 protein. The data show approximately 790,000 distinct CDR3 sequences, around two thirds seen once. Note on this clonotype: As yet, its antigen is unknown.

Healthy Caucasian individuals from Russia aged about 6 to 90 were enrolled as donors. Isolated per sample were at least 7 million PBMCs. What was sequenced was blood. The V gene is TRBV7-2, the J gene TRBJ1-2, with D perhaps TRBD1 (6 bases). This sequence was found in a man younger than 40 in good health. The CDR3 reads CASSFLIPGAYGYTF. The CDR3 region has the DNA TGTGCCAGCAGCTTCCTGATACCAGGGGCCTATGGCTACACCTTC.